The T cell receptor beta chain under discussion was sequenced for a study of CD8 T cells in Susac syndrome. Regarding the study as a whole: An acknowledgment was made by the study that its TCR sequencing and HLA analysis involved relatively few individuals.

A remark on this clonotype: Its antigen is not identified.

Random hexamers were used to reverse transcribe an amount of about 0.45 to 1 ug RNA. TCRdb re-derived calls from the immunoSEQ multiplex PCR reads in MiXCR, one entry per CDR3 protein. The sample holds under 200,000 distinct CDR3 sequences, 95% seen once. Germline CDR1 reads GTSNPN; CDR2 reads SVGIG (reference sequence). The V and J ends lost 0 bases and 5 bases, in that order; junction bases with no gene match: 0. There are 12 residues in the CDR3. High-throughput TCR beta sequencing covered peripheral CD8+ and CD4+ T cells. The patients with Susac syndrome satisfied recently defined diagnostic criteria for either definite or probable disease.

V and J are TRBV30 and TRBJ2-5, with 7 bases identical to TRBD2. Sequences were obtained from CD4+ T cells from PBMCs. This TCR came from a human donor with Susac syndrome. CDR3 loop: CAWSVLAETQYF. CDR3 sequence (DNA): TGTGCCTGGAGTGTACTAGCGGAGACCCAGTACTTC.